This is a list of T cell receptor beta chains from one sample in a study of cytomegalovirus exposure and HLA in healthy donors. The repertoire was sequenced with immunoSEQ multiplex PCR; TCRdb's copy has only in-frame clones and lacks some. Altogether over 150,000 clones are present, less than 85% being singletons, with the ten largest covering approximately 4.8%. The sequencing sample was made of PBMCs. These receptors were taken from a young man in good health and CMV-seropositive. CDR3s include the opening cysteine and the closing phenylalanine or tryptophan. D genes are given only for firm matches. A row's size may be missing; if present it is once, few, many or a size class.

clone_size d_call j_call v_call cdr3_length cdr3_aa cdr3_nt
- - TRBJ2-6 TRBV7-9 16 CSSSFDRSSGANVLTF TGTTCCAGCAGCTTTGACAGGAGCTCTGGGGCCAACGTCCTGACTTTC
- - TRBJ1-5 TRBV18 17 CASSPPGRGGSNQPQHF TGTGCCAGCTCACCACCGGGAAGAGGGGGTAGCAATCAGCCCCAGCATTTT
- TRBD1 TRBJ1-2 TRBV6-5 14 CASSRDSLNYGYTF TGTGCCAGCAGCCGGGACAGCTTAAACTATGGCTACACCTTC
- - TRBJ2-3 TRBV6-6 15 CASSYVQTGGDTQYF TGTGCCAGCAGTTACGTCCAGACGGGTGGAGATACGCAGTATTTT
few - TRBJ2-7 TRBV7-8 13 CASNILASYEQYF TGTGCCAGCAACATATTAGCGTCCTACGAGCAGTACTTC
- TRBD2 TRBJ2-5 TRBV5-1 13 CASSRGERETQYF TGCGCCAGCAGCCGGGGGGAGCGAGAGACCCAGTACTTC
- - TRBJ1-2 TRBV19 14 CASSSQEPFYGYTF TGTGCCAGTAGTTCACAGGAACCATTCTATGGCTACACCTTC
- TRBD2 TRBJ2-1 TRBV5-4 13 CASSSGLDNEQFF TGTGCCAGCAGCTCGGGACTAGACAATGAGCAGTTCTTC
- - TRBJ1-1 TRBV11-3 13 CASSLTFTTEAFF TGTGCCAGCAGTCTGACATTTACCACTGAAGCTTTCTTT
- - TRBJ2-5 TRBV9 15 CASSVGGHRQETQYF TGTGCCAGCAGCGTAGGCGGGCATAGACAAGAGACCCAGTACTTC
- - TRBJ2-5 TRBV18 15 CASSPIFTGQETQYF TGTGCCAGCTCACCGATATTTACAGGACAAGAGACCCAGTACTTC
- TRBD1 TRBJ2-5 TRBV9 14 CASSVGGQGETQYF TGTGCCAGCAGCGTAGGGGGACAGGGGGAGACCCAGTACTTC
- TRBD2 TRBJ2-2 TRBV6-5 16 CASSYSGRGGTGELFF TGTGCCAGCAGTTACTCAGGTCGGGGGGGCACCGGGGAGCTGTTTTTT
few TRBD2 TRBJ2-1 TRBV7-9 14 CASSLAGGQGEQFF TGTGCCAGCAGCCTAGCGGGGGGGCAGGGTGAGCAGTTCTTC
- - TRBJ2-7 TRBV6-5 13 CASSYGQLNEQYF TGTGCCAGCAGTTACGGCCAGTTAAACGAGCAGTACTTC
- TRBD1 TRBJ2-3 TRBV29-1 12 CSLGQAAATQYF TGCAGCTTGGGACAGGCGGCCGCTACGCAGTATTTT
- TRBD2 TRBJ2-5 TRBV15 18 CATSREPTSGFRGETQYF TGTGCCACCAGCAGAGAGCCTACTAGCGGTTTTAGGGGAGAGACCCAGTACTTC
once - TRBJ2-2 TRBV4-3 14 CASSQDQVGGELFF TGCGCCAGCAGCCAAGATCAGGTTGGCGGGGAGCTGTTTTTT
few TRBD1 TRBJ1-2 TRBV7-9 17 CASSLALRQGDDYGYTF TGTGCCAGCAGCTTAGCGCTTCGCCAGGGGGACGACTATGGCTACACCTTC
- - TRBJ2-4 TRBV27 14 CASSFGHAKNIQYF TGTGCCAGCAGTTTTGGACACGCCAAAAACATTCAGTACTTC
- - TRBJ2-4 TRBV6-4 16 CASSDSPGLAKNIQYF TGTGCCAGCAGTGACTCTCCAGGTCTAGCCAAAAACATTCAGTACTTC
once - TRBJ2-1 TRBV7-2 13 CASSFIDLHEQFF TGTGCCAGCAGCTTTATTGATTTACACGAGCAGTTCTTC
few - TRBJ2-3 TRBV14 14 CASSQVASTDTQYF TGTGCCAGCAGCCAAGTAGCAAGCACAGATACGCAGTATTTT
few TRBD1 TRBJ1-2 TRBV7-9 15 CSSSVHTGGGYGYTF TGTTCCAGCAGCGTTCATACAGGGGGCGGCTATGGCTACACCTTC
- TRBD1 TRBJ1-2 TRBV19 15 CASSPRQGKYYGYTF TGTGCCAGTAGCCCCCGACAGGGGAAGTACTATGGCTACACCTTC
- - TRBJ1-2 TRBV19 13 CASSINRSKGYTF TGTGCCAGTAGTATTAACAGGTCTAAGGGCTACACCTTC
- TRBD2 TRBJ2-1 TRBV7-2 17 CASSLRLAGGLYNEQFF TGTGCCAGCAGCCTCAGACTAGCGGGGGGCCTATACAATGAGCAGTTCTTC
- TRBD2 TRBJ2-7 TRBV28 13 CASSFPAGVRKDF TGTGCCAGCAGCTTCCCCGCGGGAGTCCGGAAGGACTTC
- TRBD2 TRBJ2-1 TRBV6-4 15 CASSDFLWAGGEQFF TGTGCCAGCAGTGACTTCCTTTGGGCGGGAGGTGAGCAGTTCTTC
- TRBD2 TRBJ2-3 TRBV27 16 CASKGIAGRGTDTQYF TGTGCCAGCAAGGGGATAGCGGGGCGGGGCACAGATACGCAGTATTTT
few TRBD1 TRBJ1-2 TRBV29-1 12 CSVKGASYGYTF TGCAGCGTCAAGGGGGCCAGCTATGGCTACACCTTC
- - TRBJ1-1 TRBV7-9 15 CASSLRGQGTAEAFF TGTGCCAGCAGCTTAAGAGGCCAGGGGACGGCTGAAGCTTTCTTT
once - TRBJ2-7 TRBV29-1 8 CSAGGQYF TGCAGCGCCGGAGGGCAGTACTTC
once - TRBJ2-5 TRBV11-2 13 CASREGNQETQYF TGTGCCAGCAGGGAGGGGAACCAAGAGACCCAGTACTTC
- TRBD1 TRBJ1-1 TRBV19 15 CASSVGQSGSTEAFF TGTGCCAGTAGTGTGGGACAGAGTGGTAGCACTGAAGCTTTCTTT
- - TRBJ1-2 TRBV9 16 CASSPGGSRGESGYTF TGTGCCAGCAGCCCCGGGGGGTCCAGGGGAGAGAGTGGCTACACCTTC
- TRBD1 TRBJ1-2 TRBV7-9 16 CASSLSGQGAYYGYTF TGTGCCAGCAGCTTGAGCGGACAGGGGGCTTACTATGGCTACACCTTC
- TRBD2 TRBJ2-5 TRBV4-2 17 CASSPGTSGAFKLEQYF TGTGCCAGCAGCCCCGGGACTAGCGGGGCCTTCAAATTGGAGCAGTACTTC
- - TRBJ1-6 TRBV5-1 17 CASSFRGWGRDNSPLHF TGCGCCAGCAGCTTTCGAGGATGGGGCAGAGATAATTCACCCCTCCACTTT
- TRBD1 TRBJ2-7 TRBV29-1 13 CSVVGQGINEQYF TGCAGCGTTGTGGGACAGGGGATCAACGAGCAGTACTTC
- - TRBJ1-3 TRBV5-6 16 CASSSYALRGGNTIYF TGTGCCAGCAGCTCTTATGCCCTCCGGGGGGGGAACACCATATATTTT
- TRBD2 TRBJ2-1 TRBV20-1 11 CSAATSGSYFF TGCAGTGCAGCAACTAGCGGGAGTTACTTCTTC
- - TRBJ2-7 TRBV28 12 CASSSRGVEQYF TGTGCCAGCAGTTCCAGAGGTGTAGAGCAGTACTTC
once TRBD2 TRBJ2-1 TRBV11-2 15 CASSFLAGGMDEQFF TGTGCCAGCAGCTTCCTAGCGGGAGGGATGGATGAGCAGTTCTTC
- TRBD1 TRBJ1-6 TRBV7-2 15 CASSRWDRLNSPLHF TGTGCCAGCAGCCGGTGGGACAGATTAAATTCACCCCTCCACTTT
once TRBD1 TRBJ2-2 TRBV5-4 14 CASRRDRNTGELFF TGTGCCAGCAGACGGGACAGGAACACCGGGGAGCTGTTTTTT
- TRBD1 TRBJ1-2 TRBV6-1 15 CASSEAGTGLDGYTF TGTGCCAGCAGTGAGGCCGGGACAGGGCTAGATGGCTACACCTTC
- TRBD1 TRBJ1-4 TRBV7-9 17 CASSVTTGGADNEKLFF TGTGCCAGCAGCGTGACTACAGGGGGCGCCGACAATGAAAAACTGTTTTTT
- TRBD1 TRBJ2-1 TRBV9 16 CASSPFSGQGYNEQFF TGTGCCAGCAGCCCATTTTCGGGACAGGGGTACAATGAGCAGTTCTTC
- - TRBJ2-1 TRBV5-4 13 CASSLNTYNEQFF TGTGCCAGCAGCTTGAACACCTACAATGAGCAGTTCTTC
once - TRBJ2-3 TRBV28 15 CASSTRRGSPDTQYF TGTGCCAGCAGCACTAGAAGAGGGTCCCCAGATACGCAGTATTTT
- TRBD1 TRBJ2-7 TRBV29-1 12 CSGGQPPYEQYF TGCAGCGGGGGACAGCCTCCCTACGAGCAGTACTTC
- - TRBJ1-1 TRBV7-9 15 CASSLAQGLNTEAFF TGTGCCAGCAGCTTAGCGCAGGGCTTGAACACTGAAGCTTTCTTT
few - TRBJ2-6 TRBV5-1 20 CASSLLQGGGGVSGANVLTF TGCGCCAGCAGCTTATTACAGGGGGGGGGAGGGGTCTCTGGGGCCAACGTCCTGACTTTC